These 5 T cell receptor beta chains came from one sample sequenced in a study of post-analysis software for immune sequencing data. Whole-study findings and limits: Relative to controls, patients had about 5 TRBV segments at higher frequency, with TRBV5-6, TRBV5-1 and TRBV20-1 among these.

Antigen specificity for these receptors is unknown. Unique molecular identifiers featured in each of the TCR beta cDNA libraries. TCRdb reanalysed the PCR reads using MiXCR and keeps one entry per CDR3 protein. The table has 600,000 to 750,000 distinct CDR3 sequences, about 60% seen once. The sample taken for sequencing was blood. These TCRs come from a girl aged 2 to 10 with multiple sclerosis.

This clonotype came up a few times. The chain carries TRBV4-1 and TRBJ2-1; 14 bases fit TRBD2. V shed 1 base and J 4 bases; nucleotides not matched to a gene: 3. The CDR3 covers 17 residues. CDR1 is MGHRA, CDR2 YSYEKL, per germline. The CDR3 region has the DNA TGCGCCAGCAGCCAAGGCAGACTAGCGGGAGGGTACAATGAGCAGTTCTTC. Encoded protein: CASSQGRLAGGYNEQFF.

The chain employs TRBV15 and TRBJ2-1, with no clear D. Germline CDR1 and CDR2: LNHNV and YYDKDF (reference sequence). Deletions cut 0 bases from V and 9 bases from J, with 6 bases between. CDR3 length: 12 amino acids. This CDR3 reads CATSRDFGEQFF. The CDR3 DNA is TGTGCCACCAGCAGAGATTTTGGTGAGCAGTTCTTC.

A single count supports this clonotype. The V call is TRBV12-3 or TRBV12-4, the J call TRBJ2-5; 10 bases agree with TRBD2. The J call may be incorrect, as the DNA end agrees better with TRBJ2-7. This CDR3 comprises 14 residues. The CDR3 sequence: CASSTLAGNYEQYF. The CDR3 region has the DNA TGTGCCAGCAGTACACTAGCGGGAAACTACGAGCAGTACTTC.

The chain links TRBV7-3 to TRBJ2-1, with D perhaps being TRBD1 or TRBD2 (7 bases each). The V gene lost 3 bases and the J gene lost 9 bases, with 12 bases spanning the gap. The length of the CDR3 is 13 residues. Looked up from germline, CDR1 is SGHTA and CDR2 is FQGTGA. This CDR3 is CASSFARGGEQFF. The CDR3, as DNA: TGTGCCAGCAGCTTCGCCAGGGGGGGTGAGCAGTTCTTC.

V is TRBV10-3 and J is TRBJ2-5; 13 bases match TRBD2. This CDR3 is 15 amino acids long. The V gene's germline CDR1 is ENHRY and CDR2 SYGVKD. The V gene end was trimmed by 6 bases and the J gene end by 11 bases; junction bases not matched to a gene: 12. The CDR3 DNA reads TGTGCCATCAGGACGACCGGGACTAGCGGGAAAGGGCAGTACTTC. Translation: CAIRTTGTSGKGQYF.